These 24 T cell receptor beta chains came from one sample sequenced in a study of blood T cell repertoires in COVID-19. The protocol was immunoSEQ multiplex PCR, while the TCRdb copy is restricted to in-frame clones and leaves out a portion. The sample carries approximately 300,000 clones, roughly 90% recorded once. Sequencing was done on a sample of PBMCs or T cells enriched from blood (not recorded which). These receptor sequences come from a man in his 60s who had recovered from COVID-19.

V is TRBV6-2 or TRBV6-3 and J is TRBJ2-1; tentatively, D is TRBD2 (5 bases). The CDR3 runs 12 residues. The V and J ends lost 5 bases and 5 bases respectively, with 7 bases between them. CDR1 and CDR2 from the germline V gene are MNHEY and SVGEGT. The CDR3 region is CASSAGDNEQFF. DNA for the CDR3: TGTGCCAGCAGTGCCGGGGACAATGAGCAGTTCTTC.

The genes are TRBV27 and TRBJ2-7, with 13 bases that match TRBD2. V lost 4 bases to trimming and J lost 4 bases; unmatched junction nucleotides: 7. Germline V gene lookup returns CDR1 MNHEY and CDR2 SMNVEV (reference sequence). The CDR3 sequence is 16 residues long. The CDR3 here is CASSYRTSGSFYEQYF. The DNA for the CDR3 is TGTGCCAGCAGTTATAGGACTAGCGGGAGTTTTTACGAGCAGTACTTC.

In nucleotides, the CDR3 is TGTGCCACCACTCCAAGGGGGTCAGTGGTGACTGAAGCTTTCTTT. It specifies CATTPRGSVVTEAFF. The rearrangement links TRBV6-5 to TRBJ1-1; a weak D match, TRBD1 (6 bases). V was trimmed by 10 bases and J by 5 bases, leaving 23 bases between them. The CDR3 spans 15 residues. The germline CDR1 and CDR2 sequences are MNHEY and SVGAGI.

V and J are TRBV5-6 and TRBJ1-2, with 12 bases aligning to TRBD1. V lost 3 bases, J lost 6 bases, and 9 bases stayed unmatched. The CDR3 runs to 16 residues. Germline-derived CDR1 and CDR2 are SGHDT and YYEEEE. The CDR3 nucleotides are TGTGCCAGCAGCTGGGGAGGGGGACAGGGGGCTGATGGCTACACCTTC. Translated, it gives CASSWGGGQGADGYTF. Variable domain in full (rest from reference TRBV5-6 and TRBJ1-2): DAGVTQSPTHLIKTRGQQVTLRCSPKSGHDTVSWYQQALGQGPQFIFQYYEEEERQRGNFPDRFSGHQFPNYSSELNVNALLLGDSALYLCASSWGGGQGADGYTFGSGTRLTVV.

V and J are TRBV9 and TRBJ2-3; possible D gene TRBD2, 5 bases. V was pared by 3 bases and J by 5 bases, with 16 bases between. The CDR3 consists of 15 residues. Germline V CDR1 and CDR2: SGDLS, YYNGEE. The CDR3 DNA is TGTGCCAGCAGCGAGAGCGGTTTCAAGGGAGATACGCAGTATTTT. It translates to CASSESGFKGDTQYF.

The V and J genes are TRBV29-1 and TRBJ1-1; D is unresolved. CDR1 is SQVTM, CDR2 ANQGSEA, per germline. The CDR3 extends over 14 amino acids. Trimming removed 4 bases from V and 2 bases from J, with 14 bases in between. Here the CDR3 reads CSVGGGRTNTEAFF. The CDR3 DNA follows: TGCAGCGTTGGCGGCGGGCGGACCAACACTGAAGCTTTCTTT.

The rearrangement uses TRBV27 and TRBJ2-3, with TRBD2 as a possible D gene (5 bases). CDR3 length equals 13 residues. The germline V gene has CDR1 MNHEY and CDR2 SMNVEV (reference sequence). Deletions cut 3 bases from V and 4 bases from J, with 8 bases between. CDR3 loop: CASSFPSSDTQYF. In DNA, the CDR3 is TGTGCCAGCAGTTTCCCTAGCTCAGATACGCAGTATTTT.

V is TRBV5-1 and J is TRBJ2-5, with 7 nucleotides matching TRBD2. In germline, CDR1 is SGHRS, CDR2 YFSETQ. There are 15 residues in the CDR3. With 4 bases clipped from V and 1 base from J, the junction kept 7 bases outside the gene matches. The CDR3 loop reads CASSPGGLGQETQYF. CDR3 coding DNA: TGCGCCAGCAGCCCGGGAGGACTTGGCCAAGAGACCCAGTACTTC. The full variable domain, its missing parts supplied by reference TRBV5-1 and TRBJ2-5, is KAGVTQTPRYLIKTRGQQVTLSCSPISGHRSVSWYQQTPGQGLQFLFEYFSETQRNKGNFPGRFSGRQFSNSRSEMNVSTLELGDSALYLCASSPGGLGQETQYFGPGTRLLVL.

The sample holds a few counts of this clone. The V call is TRBV19, the J call TRBJ2-5, with a tentative D call TRBD2 (6 bases). CDR1 and CDR2 (germline): LNHDA, SQIVND (reference sequence). V lost 5 bases, J lost 5 bases, and 15 bases lay in between. The CDR3 is 14 residues long. The CDR3 bases are TGTGCCAGTAGTCCGCAGGGAGGTTTTGAGACCCAGTACTTC. This encodes CASSPQGGFETQYF.

V gene TRBV29-1 combines with J gene TRBJ2-2; a possible D gene is TRBD1 (6 bases). Germline V gives CDR1 SQVTM, CDR2 ANQGSEA. The CDR3 loop spans 15 amino acids. V was clipped by 6 bases and J by 1 base, with 15 bases between them. Written as DNA, the CDR3 is TGCAGCGTGACGGGACATTTGTTGAACACCGGGGAGCTGTTTTTT. It specifies CSVTGHLLNTGELFF.

The chain couples TRBV19 to TRBJ2-2; 7 bases agree with TRBD1. Unmatched junction bases numbered 14, after V lost 7 bases and J lost 6 bases. This CDR3 is 16 amino acids long. CDR1 LNHDA and CDR2 SQIVND come from the germline V gene (reference sequence). This chain's CDR3 is CASKGGGRGSAGELFF. The CDR3 DNA sequence: TGTGCCAGTAAAGGAGGTGGCAGGGGGTCGGCCGGGGAGCTGTTTTTT. The full variable domain, rest sourced from reference TRBV19 and TRBJ2-2, is DGGITQSPKYLFRKEGQNVTLSCEQNLNHDAMYWYRQDPGQGLRLIYYSQIVNDFQKGDIAEGYSVSREKKESFPLTVTSAQKNPTAFYLCASKGGGRGSAGELFFGEGSRLTVL.

CDR3 bases: TGTGCCAGCAGCCAAGAACGGTCCCAGTACTTC. This gives the protein CASSQERSQYF. J is TRBJ2-7 and V is TRBV14; D call uncertain. This CDR3 contains 11 residues. Germline V gives CDR1 SGHDN, CDR2 FVKESK. Trimming pared 0 bases from V and 10 bases from J, leaving 7 bases between.

This clone was seen a single time. This chain connects TRBV6-2 or TRBV6-3 to TRBJ1-1; tentative D call: TRBD1 (5 bases). The CDR3 consists of 16 residues. V was trimmed by 6 bases and J by 2 bases, leaving 19 bases between them. Looked up from germline, CDR1 is MNHEY and CDR2 is SVGEGT. The CDR3 bases are TGTGCCAGCAGCGGGATGACAGCTCTAGTCAACACTGAAGCTTTCTTT. This gives the protein CASSGMTALVNTEAFF.

V gene TRBV9 combines with J gene TRBJ1-1; tentative D call: TRBD1 (6 bases). The CDR3 consists of 16 residues. The germline CDR1 and CDR2 sequences are SGDLS and YYNGEE. V lost 3 bases, J lost 3 bases, and 18 bases lay in between. This CDR3 is CASSGNRDIGDTEAFF. CDR3 sequence (DNA): TGTGCCAGCAGCGGGAACCGGGACATTGGGGACACTGAAGCTTTCTTT.

V gene TRBV6-5 combines with J gene TRBJ1-3; possibly TRBD1 for D (5 bases). The CDR3 length is 15 residues. V was clipped by 5 bases and J by 3 bases, with 14 bases between them. The V gene's germline CDR1 is MNHEY and CDR2 SVGAGI. The CDR3 reads CASSRHTGVGNTIYF. The CDR3, as DNA: TGTGCCAGCAGTCGCCATACAGGAGTTGGAAACACCATATATTTT.

This CDR3 reads CATSSLGGFAEAFF. The DNA for the CDR3 is TGTGCCACCAGCTCCTTGGGGGGGTTCGCTGAAGCTTTCTTT. The chain couples TRBV15 to TRBJ1-1, with D maybe TRBD1 (5 bases). The germline V and J ends were trimmed by 5 bases and 6 bases, with 16 bases remaining between them. The CDR3 loop spans 14 amino acids. Per germline, CDR1 LNHNV and CDR2 YYDKDF (reference sequence). The variable domain in full, with the rest retrieved from reference TRBV15 and TRBJ1-1, is DAMVIQNPRYQVTQFGKPVTLSCSQTLNHNVMYWYQQKSSQAPKLLFHYYDKDFNNEADTPDNFQSRRPNTSFCFLDIRSPGLGDTAMYLCATSSLGGFAEAFFGQGTRLTVV.

This clone was seen just once. Here the CDR3 reads CASSRGFFSYEQYF. The CDR3 nucleotides read TGCGCCAGCAGCCGGGGATTCTTCAGCTACGAGCAGTACTTC. This chain connects TRBV10-1 to TRBJ2-7; TRBD2 is a possible D gene (5 bases). The V gene lost 6 bases and the J gene lost 3 bases, with 15 bases spanning the gap. From germline, CDR1 is WNHNN and CDR2 SYGVQD (reference sequence). CDR3 size: 14 residues.

This rearrangement joins TRBV7-8 to TRBJ1-1; maybe TRBD1 (6 bases). Germline V CDR1 and CDR2: SGHVS, FQNEAQ. The CDR3 contains 15 residues. The V end lost 3 bases, the J end lost 0 bases, and 11 bases lay between the germline ends. CDR3: CASSLAGAMNTEAFF. CDR3 coding DNA: TGTGCCAGCAGCTTGGCAGGGGCCATGAACACTGAAGCTTTCTTT.

The chain has TRBV7-9 and TRBJ2-1, with 12 bases identical to TRBD2. The CDR3 extends over 18 amino acids. The V segment lost 3 bases and the J segment 4 bases; nucleotides outside the gene matches: 10. Germline CDR1 and CDR2: SEHNR and FQNEAQ (reference sequence). The CDR3 DNA is TGTGCCAGCAGCTTGACTAGCGGGAGCAGACGGCCTTACAATGAGCAGTTCTTC. This encodes CASSLTSGSRRPYNEQFF.

The chain has TRBV29-1 and TRBJ1-2; a possible D gene is TRBD1 (6 bases). Per the germline V gene, CDR1 is SQVTM and CDR2 is ANQGSEA. V was shortened by 7 bases and J by 4 bases, with 16 bases between the two germline ends. CDR3 length: 13 amino acids. Here the CDR3 reads CSAAGQGSYGYTF. In DNA, the CDR3 is TGCAGCGCCGCAGGGCAGGGGAGCTATGGCTACACCTTC. Based on the CDR3 plus reference TRBV29-1 and TRBJ1-2, the full variable domain is SAVISQKPSRDICQRGTSLTIQCQVDSQVTMMFWYRQQPGQSLTLIATANQGSEATYESGFVIDKFPISRPNLTFSTLTVSNMSPEDSSIYLCSAAGQGSYGYTFGSGTRLTVV.

The V call is TRBV11-2, the J call TRBJ2-7; 7 bases align to TRBD1. V shed 0 bases, J shed 4 bases, and the junction held 9 bases outside the gene matches. The CDR3 runs to 16 residues. Per the germline V gene, CDR1 is SGHAT and CDR2 is FQNNGV. CDR3 in amino acids: CASSLDRNRGWYEQYF. DNA for the CDR3: TGTGCCAGCAGCTTAGATCGGAACAGGGGTTGGTACGAGCAGTACTTC.

The chain combines TRBV27 with TRBJ2-7; 9 nucleotides agree with TRBD2. Trimming cost V 8 bases and J 4 bases; bases outside gene matches: 12. The CDR3 totals 15 residues. CDR1 is MNHEY and CDR2 is SMNVEV in the germline V gene (reference sequence). This chain's CDR3 is CASALMTSGPYEQYF. CDR3 nucleotide sequence: TGTGCCAGCGCCCTAATGACTAGCGGACCTTACGAGCAGTACTTC.

V is TRBV4-1 and J is TRBJ2-1; 8 nucleotides align to TRBD2. V lost 3 bases to trimming and J lost 0 bases; unmatched junction nucleotides: 7. CDR1 and CDR2 from the germline V gene are MGHRA and YSYEKL. CDR3 length equals 17 residues. Here the CDR3 DNA reads TGCGCCAGCAGCCAGTTTACTAGCGGAAGCTCCTACAATGAGCAGTTCTTC. This gives the protein CASSQFTSGSSYNEQFF.

The J gene is TRBJ2-1, the V gene TRBV25-1; D may be TRBD2 (7 bases). Trimming removed 1 base at V and 3 bases at J, with 16 bases between. CDR3 length: 17 residues. The germline CDR1 and CDR2 sequences are MGHDK and SYGVNS. CDR3 coding DNA: TGTGCCAGCAGTGAATCACCCGGGGGGCCCAACTACAATGAGCAGTTCTTC. Its translation: CASSESPGGPNYNEQFF.